The 25 T cell receptor beta chains below were found in one sample sequenced in a study of CD8 T cells in Susac syndrome. The RNA input was roughly 0.45 to 1 ug, and it was reverse transcribed with random hexamers. Each CDR3 protein is one row after TCRdb ran MiXCR on the immunoSEQ multiplex PCR reads. The data show some 140,000 distinct CDR3 sequences, roughly 94% seen once. Sequencing was done on a sample of CD8+ T cells from PBMCs. The receptors were sampled from a human donor with Susac syndrome.

This clonotype was counted a single time. For the CDR3, the DNA is TGTGCCAGCAGCTCCCGCCAACGGGCGTATACGCAGTATTTT. Translation: CASSSRQRAYTQYF. The chain combines TRBV5-6 with TRBJ2-3; D remains unclear. Trimming removed 3 bases from V and 7 bases from J, with 15 bases in between. Per germline, CDR1 SGHDT and CDR2 YYEEEE. CDR3 length: 14 residues.

The chain is built from TRBV12-5 and TRBJ1-2; D is ambiguous. The CDR3 extends over 12 amino acids. Germline values: CDR1 LGHNT, CDR2 FRNRAP. Trimming took 0 bases from V and 7 from J, leaving 6 bases between them. DNA of the CDR3: TGTGCTAGTGGTTTGGTCCAGGCTGGCTACACCTTC. This codes for CASGLVQAGYTF.

The chain is built from TRBV6-1 and TRBJ1-1, with 12 bases that match TRBD1. The CDR3 is 17 amino acids. V dropped 4 bases and J dropped 5; count of bases not matched to a gene: 11. The V gene's germline CDR1 is MNHNS and CDR2 SASEGT. The CDR3 region is CASSGRAGTGGRTEAFF. CDR3 in DNA: TGTGCCAGCAGTGGCCGAGCGGGGACAGGGGGCCGGACTGAAGCTTTCTTT.

A single count supports this clonotype. This chain uses TRBV4-2 with TRBJ2-5; 8 nucleotides match TRBD1. Trimming cost V 0 bases and J 5 bases; bases outside gene matches: 8. This CDR3 has 16 residues. Per germline, CDR1 LGHNA and CDR2 YNFKEQ. The DNA of the CDR3 is TGTGCCAGCAGCCAAGATTCCCAGACAGGGGTCGAGACCCAGTACTTC. It encodes CASSQDSQTGVETQYF.

This clonotype has a handful of counts. The chain is built from TRBV7-6 and TRBJ2-4, with a weak D call TRBD2 (5 bases). The germline V and J ends were trimmed by 1 base and 1 base, with 8 bases remaining between them. CDR3 size: 15 residues. The germline V gene encodes CDR1 SGHVS and CDR2 FNYEAQ. Here the CDR3 reads CASSLGPGAKNIQYF. The CDR3 nucleotides read TGTGCCAGCAGCTTAGGGCCGGGGGCCAAAAACATTCAGTACTTC.

The chain employs TRBV6-5 and TRBJ2-4; 12 bases align to TRBD1. J was trimmed by 1 base and V by 0 bases; bases with no gene match: 7. This CDR3 region has 19 residues. The germline V gene has CDR1 MNHEY and CDR2 SVGAGI. CDR3 protein: CASSYSLGQGAGAKNIQYF. The DNA for the CDR3 is TGTGCCAGCAGTTACTCGCTGGGACAGGGGGCCGGGGCCAAAAACATTCAGTACTTC.

V and J are TRBV20-1 and TRBJ1-2; D perhaps matches TRBD1 (6 bases). Germline loops: CDR1 DFQATT, CDR2 SNEGSKA (reference sequence). V was pared by 4 bases and J by 7 bases, with 13 bases between. The CDR3 is 12 amino acids. CDR3 sequence: CSANDRWAGYTF. The CDR3 nucleotides are TGCAGTGCTAACGACAGGTGGGCTGGCTACACCTTC.

The V and J genes are TRBV19 and TRBJ1-1, with D perhaps matching TRBD1 (6 bases). CDR3 size: 14 residues. V was clipped by 6 bases and J by 1 base, with 12 bases between them. The germline V gene has CDR1 LNHDA and CDR2 SQIVND (reference sequence). For the CDR3, the DNA is TGTGCCAGTAGGGCCAGGGGCGCGAACACTGAAGCTTTCTTT. Amino acids: CASRARGANTEAFF.

This clonotype was seen only once. The gene calls are TRBV3-1 and TRBJ2-7, with no clear D. The germline gives CDR1 LGHDT, CDR2 YNNKEL (reference sequence). V was clipped by 8 bases and J by 4 bases, with 15 bases between them. The CDR3 runs 13 residues. As DNA, the CDR3 is TGTGCCAGCGGCAATGGTGGCGAGTACGAGCAGTACTTC. Residues: CASGNGGEYEQYF.

The gene calls are TRBV20-1 and TRBJ1-5; 7 nucleotides align to TRBD1. Looked up from germline, CDR1 is DFQATT and CDR2 is SNEGSKA (reference sequence). The CDR3 sequence is 13 residues long. Germline trimming cut 3 bases from V and 4 bases from J; bases unmatched to any gene: 3. In DNA form, the CDR3 reads TGCAGTGCTAGGTTCAGGGGGAATCAGCCCCAGCATTTT. Its protein is CSARFRGNQPQHF.

The J gene is TRBJ2-1, the V gene TRBV6-5, with 8 positions matching TRBD2. The V segment lost 2 bases and the J segment 6 bases; nucleotides outside the gene matches: 6. Per germline, CDR1 MNHEY and CDR2 SVGAGI. This CDR3 is 15 amino acids long. CDR3 nucleotides: TGTGCCAGCAGTTACGGTAGCGGGACTAGCAATGAGCAGTTCTTC. Translating gives CASSYGSGTSNEQFF.

The chain recombines TRBV20-1 with TRBJ2-3, with 9 bases that match TRBD2. The CDR3 has 19 residues. Germline V gene lookup returns CDR1 DFQATT and CDR2 SNEGSKA (reference sequence). Trimming removed 3 bases from V and 4 bases from J; junction bases left unmatched: 20. The CDR3 DNA reads as TGCAGTGCTAGTACCCTACGAATAGCGGGAGAGGGAGAAGCAGATACGCAGTATTTT. It yields the protein CSASTLRIAGEGEADTQYF.

This clonotype occurred a few times. The chain employs TRBV29-1 and TRBJ2-7; 7 nucleotides agree with TRBD1. This CDR3 spans 12 amino acids. Germline CDR1 is SQVTM and CDR2 is ANQGSEA. The ends lost 7 bases at V and 3 bases at J; junction bases unmatched: 6. CDR3 loop: CSATGTGYEQYF. As DNA, the CDR3 is TGCAGCGCGACAGGGACGGGCTACGAGCAGTACTTC.

The V gene is TRBV7-9, the J gene TRBJ1-2, with D maybe TRBD1 (5 bases). This CDR3 has 17 amino acids. Trimming stripped 1 base from V and 6 bases from J, with 21 bases between. The germline V gene encodes CDR1 SEHNR and CDR2 FQNEAQ (reference sequence). CDR3 DNA sequence: TGTGCCAGCAGCTTAGGTCGGAGGGTCCGCAGAGGGGATGGCTACACCTTC. Translated: CASSLGRRVRRGDGYTF.

The chain recombines TRBV3-1 with TRBJ1-5; no reliable D call. The CDR3 spans 16 residues. The V end was cut by 3 bases, the J end by 0 bases, with 12 bases between. Germline-derived CDR1 and CDR2 are LGHDT and YNNKEL (reference sequence). The CDR3: CASSQSGFGSNQPQHF. For the CDR3, the DNA is TGTGCCAGCAGCCAGAGCGGGTTCGGTAGCAATCAGCCCCAGCATTTT.

The chain joins TRBV28 to TRBJ1-5; no definite D call. This CDR3 has 15 residues. Trimming left V 6 bases short and J 1 base short, with 13 bases between. Looked up from germline, CDR1 is MDHEN and CDR2 is SYDVKM. CDR3 residues: CASSLGKISNQPQHF. The DNA of the CDR3 is TGTGCCAGCAGCTTAGGGAAGATAAGCAATCAGCCCCAGCATTTT.

This chain joins TRBV20-1 and TRBJ2-3, with D possibly being TRBD1 or TRBD2 (5 bases each). From germline, CDR1 is DFQATT and CDR2 SNEGSKA (reference sequence). With 1 base removed from V and 6 bases from J, the gap between germline ends came to 20 bases. The CDR3 contains 16 residues. This CDR3 is CSARVGLVGVRDTQYF. CDR3 DNA sequence: TGCAGTGCTAGAGTCGGGCTAGTGGGGGTCCGGGATACGCAGTATTTT.

The rearrangement uses TRBV12-3 or TRBV12-4 and TRBJ2-6; D is uncertain. The CDR3 runs 14 residues. Trimming took off 7 bases at V and 0 bases at J, with 7 bases between the two ends. CDR3 in amino acids: CASIKPSGANVLTF. The CDR3 bases are TGTGCCAGCATCAAACCCTCTGGGGCCAACGTCCTGACTTTC.

The chain recombines TRBV5-4 with TRBJ1-1; unclear D gene. Germline values: CDR1 SGHNT, CDR2 YYREEE (reference sequence). Trimming left V 0 bases short and J 3 bases short, with 12 bases between. The CDR3 totals 15 residues. CDR3 amino acids: CASSLVMGGDTEAFF. The CDR3 coding sequence is TGTGCCAGCAGCTTGGTTATGGGTGGGGACACTGAAGCTTTCTTT.

CDR3 coding DNA: TGTGCCACCAGCACACCAAGGACTAGTTTACCCCCCGGCACCGGGGAGCTGTTTTTT. Amino acids: CATSTPRTSLPPGTGELFF. The rearrangement uses TRBV15 and TRBJ2-2, with TRBD2 identical over 7 bases. This CDR3 is 19 amino acids long. Trimming took 4 bases from V and 4 from J; bases not matched to a gene: 18. Germline CDR1 is LNHNV and CDR2 is YYDKDF (reference sequence).

The CDR3 protein is CASSQWTGKIYEQYF. In nucleotides, the CDR3 is TGTGCCAGCAGCCAATGGACAGGGAAAATCTACGAGCAGTACTTC. The rearrangement links TRBV14 to TRBJ2-7; 8 positions match TRBD1. The V and J ends lost 2 bases and 3 bases, in that order; junction bases with no gene match: 6. This CDR3 region has 15 residues. CDR1 and CDR2 from the germline V gene are SGHDN and FVKESK.

V usage is TRBV9 and J usage is TRBJ1-1; tentative D call: TRBD1 (6 bases). V lost 3 bases, J lost 1 base, and 10 bases lay in between. The CDR3 is made up of 14 amino acids. Germline CDR1 reads SGDLS; CDR2 reads YYNGEE. CDR3 coding DNA: TGTGCCAGCAGCGGAGGGGGAGCGAACACTGAAGCTTTCTTT. Its protein product is CASSGGGANTEAFF.

The chain couples TRBV30 to TRBJ1-4; D gene uncertain. CDR3 length equals 13 residues. Trimming removed 4 bases from V and 5 bases from J, with 11 bases in between. Germline assignment: CDR1 GTSNPN and CDR2 SVGIG (reference sequence). The CDR3 reads CAWKIGGNEKLFF. CDR3 in DNA: TGTGCCTGGAAAATAGGAGGGAATGAAAAACTGTTTTTT. Filled out from reference TRBV30 and TRBJ1-4, the complete variable domain reads SQTIHQWPATLVQPVGSPLSLECTVEGTSNPNLYWYRQAAGRGLQLLFYSVGIGQISSEVPQNLSASRPQDRQFILSSKKLLLSDSGFYLCAWKIGGNEKLFFGSGTQLSVL.

The rearrangement joins TRBV13 to TRBJ2-2, with 8 bases fitting TRBD1. CDR3 length equals 15 residues. V shed 5 bases and J 2 bases; nucleotides not matched to a gene: 4. The germline CDR1 and CDR2 sequences are PRHDT and FYEKMQ (reference sequence). In DNA form, the CDR3 reads TGTGCCAGCAGCCCGGGACAGGCAAACACCGGGGAGCTGTTTTTT. It codes for CASSPGQANTGELFF.

Here the CDR3 reads CASSLAGTGLGYTF. The CDR3 coding sequence is TGTGCCAGCAGTTTGGCTGGGACAGGGCTTGGCTACACCTTC. The J gene is TRBJ1-2, the V gene TRBV12-3 or TRBV12-4, with TRBD1 identical over 9 bases. Trimming removed 3 bases from V and 7 bases from J; junction bases left unmatched: 6. The CDR3 extends over 14 amino acids.